Below, 3 T cell receptor beta chains from the same sample are listed, as sequenced in a study of read filtering for tumor transcriptome and immune sequencing. The library was built from about 400 ng RNA with molecular barcoded adaptors for alpha/delta and beta/gamma chains. One entry per CDR3 protein results from TCRdb running MiXCR on the reads. The sample holds nearly 60,000 distinct CDR3 sequences, 9% to 15% seen once. The source material was a population of CD138-negative cells sorted from bone marrow. The receptors stem from a donor at least 40 years old with multiple myeloma.

This clonotype was found a few times. The rearrangement uses TRBV6-5 and TRBJ1-1, with TRBD1 as a possible D gene (5 bases). Trimming removed 4 bases from V and 6 bases from J, with 18 bases in between. CDR1 is MNHEY and CDR2 is SVGAGI in the germline V gene. The CDR3 length is 15 residues. CDR3 nucleotide sequence: TGTGCCAGCAGTTCCAGGTCGGCTGGGACGCCTGAAGCTTTCTTT. Its translation: CASSSRSAGTPEAFF.

The chain is built from TRBV18 and TRBJ2-5; 8 bases are shared with TRBD2. Per germline, CDR1 KGHSH and CDR2 LQKENI. After removal of 3 bases from V and 5 bases from J, the junction contained 8 bases not matched to a gene. The CDR3 has 15 amino acids. DNA of the CDR3: TGTGCCAGCTCACCTCCGGGGGGGCGGATGGAGACCCAGTACTTC. Its protein is CASSPPGGRMETQYF.

This clonotype was counted ten times or more. The V gene is TRBV6-1, the J gene TRBJ1-1, with 7 bases matching TRBD1. Germline trimming cut 4 bases from V and 8 bases from J; bases unmatched to any gene: 10. Germline CDR1 is MNHNS and CDR2 is SASEGT. CDR3 length equals 14 residues. DNA for the CDR3: TGTGCCAGCAGTGTCCTTAGGACAGGAGAAGAAGCTTTCTTT. Its protein product is CASSVLRTGEEAFF.